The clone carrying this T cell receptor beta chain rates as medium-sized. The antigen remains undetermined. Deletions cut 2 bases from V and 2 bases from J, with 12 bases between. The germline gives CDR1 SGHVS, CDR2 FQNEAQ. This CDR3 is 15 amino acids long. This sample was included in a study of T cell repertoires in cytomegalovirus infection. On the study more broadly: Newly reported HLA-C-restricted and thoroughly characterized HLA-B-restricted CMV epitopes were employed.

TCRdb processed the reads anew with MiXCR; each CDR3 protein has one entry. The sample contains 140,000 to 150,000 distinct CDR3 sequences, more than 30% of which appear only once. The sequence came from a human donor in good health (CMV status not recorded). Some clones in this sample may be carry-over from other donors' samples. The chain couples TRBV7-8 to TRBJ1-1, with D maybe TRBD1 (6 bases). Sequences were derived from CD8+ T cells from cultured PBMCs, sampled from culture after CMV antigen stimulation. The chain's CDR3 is CASSLSGAPNTEAFF. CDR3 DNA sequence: TGTGCCAGCAGCTTATCAGGGGCACCAAACACTGAAGCTTTCTTT.